Listed here is a single TCR beta chain. This sample stems from a study of blood T cell repertoires in COVID-19. Original handling: Scientists estimated how many nucleated cells there were by amplifying reference gene primers. TCRdb's copy holds only in-frame clones and misses some; the assay was immunoSEQ multiplex PCR. That table gives V, J and clone size, and the DNA gave D and trimming. Found here are around 500,000 clones, 75% to 90% of them singletons; the top ten hold approximately 8%. J was trimmed by 3 bases and V by 0 bases; bases with no gene match: 5. The CDR3 contains 17 residues. The V gene's germline CDR1 is LNHDA and CDR2 SQIVND (reference sequence). Either two negative PCRs, clearance, or symptom resolution qualified Cohort 3 donors as recovered.

The clonotype was recovered from a woman in her fifties or sixties who had recovered from COVID-19. Sequenced material: PBMCs or T cells enriched from blood (not recorded which). V and J are TRBV19 and TRBJ2-3, with 11 bases lining up with TRBD2. CDR3 loop: CASSIEASGGPTDTQYF. The CDR3 DNA sequence: TGTGCCAGTAGTATAGAAGCTAGCGGGGGGCCTACAGATACGCAGTATTTT.